The rows below give T cell receptor beta chains drawn from one sample of a study of T cell responses to AZD1222 COVID-19 vaccine. Sequencing was performed with immunoSEQ multiplex PCR; in TCRdb, only in-frame clones are kept and a portion is missing. The data show 150,000 to 200,000 clones, with approximately 90% seen just once and roughly 1.7% held by the top ten. The source material was peripheral blood, sampled 28 days after the second AZD1222 dose. The receptors stem from an adult who received the AZD1222 COVID-19 vaccine. The CDR3 runs from the conserved cysteine through the conserved F or W. D genes are given only for firm matches. The size of a clone is reported for some rows only, either as once, few or many, or as a class for expanded clones.

clone_size: -; j_call: TRBJ1-3; d_call: -; cdr3_length: 17; v_call: TRBV10-3; cdr3_nt: TGTGCCATCAGTGACCCCGGTCAGGGGTCCGTGGGAAACACCATATATTTT; cdr3_aa: CAISDPGQGSVGNTIYF
clone_size: -; j_call: TRBJ1-3; d_call: -; cdr3_length: 17; v_call: TRBV9; cdr3_nt: TGTGCCAGCAGCGTAGGGGGATCTTACCCCTCTGGAAACACCATATATTTT; cdr3_aa: CASSVGGSYPSGNTIYF
clone_size: few; j_call: TRBJ2-3; d_call: TRBD2; cdr3_length: 15; v_call: TRBV29-1; cdr3_nt: TGCAGCGTTGTCCGGGGGGTCGCTAGCACAGATACGCAGTATTTT; cdr3_aa: CSVVRGVASTDTQYF
clone_size: -; j_call: TRBJ1-2; d_call: TRBD1; cdr3_length: 13; v_call: TRBV30; cdr3_nt: TGTGCCTGGAGTGTTGGACAGGCCCAAGGCTACACCTTC; cdr3_aa: CAWSVGQAQGYTF
clone_size: once; j_call: TRBJ1-2; d_call: -; cdr3_length: 13; v_call: TRBV10-2; cdr3_nt: TGCGCCAGCAGTAGAAGGGGAACGGCTGGCTACACCTTC; cdr3_aa: CASSRRGTAGYTF
clone_size: -; j_call: TRBJ1-1; d_call: -; cdr3_length: 13; v_call: TRBV3-1/TRBV3-2; cdr3_nt: TGTGCCAGCAGATCGGGATGGAACACTGAAGCTTTCTTT; cdr3_aa: CASRSGWNTEAFF
clone_size: -; j_call: TRBJ2-1; d_call: TRBD1; cdr3_length: 13; v_call: TRBV12-3/TRBV12-4; cdr3_nt: TGTGCCATCCTAAGGACAGGGGGACGTGAGCAGTTCTTC; cdr3_aa: CAILRTGGREQFF
clone_size: -; j_call: TRBJ2-3; d_call: -; cdr3_length: 13; v_call: TRBV11-1; cdr3_nt: TGTGCCAGCAGCTTCCCGGGGGCGGATACGCAGTATTTT; cdr3_aa: CASSFPGADTQYF
clone_size: -; j_call: TRBJ1-1; d_call: -; cdr3_length: 14; v_call: TRBV18; cdr3_nt: TGTGCCAGCTCACCGGTCAGAAAGAACACTGAAGCTTTCTTT; cdr3_aa: CASSPVRKNTEAFF
clone_size: -; j_call: TRBJ1-1; d_call: -; cdr3_length: 14; v_call: TRBV5-1; cdr3_nt: TGCGCCAGCAGCTTGGGGGGGGCGCGGACTGAAGCTTTCTTT; cdr3_aa: CASSLGGARTEAFF
clone_size: -; j_call: TRBJ2-1; d_call: TRBD2; cdr3_length: 16; v_call: TRBV19; cdr3_nt: TGTGCCAGTAGTAGGACTAGCGGGGGGGCCGGGAATGAGCAGTTCTTC; cdr3_aa: CASSRTSGGAGNEQFF
clone_size: -; j_call: TRBJ2-5; d_call: -; cdr3_length: 13; v_call: TRBV2; cdr3_nt: TGTGCCAGCAGGAGCCAGGGTCTCAAGACCCAGTACTTC; cdr3_aa: CASRSQGLKTQYF
clone_size: -; j_call: TRBJ1-6; d_call: -; cdr3_length: 14; v_call: TRBV27; cdr3_nt: TGTGCCAGCAGTTTGAGGGTCTCTTCTTCACCCCTCCACTTT; cdr3_aa: CASSLRVSSSPLHF
clone_size: -; j_call: TRBJ1-6; d_call: -; cdr3_length: 15; v_call: TRBV9; cdr3_nt: TGTGCCAGCAGCGTCGGGACGGCTCGAGAGTCACCCCTCCACTTT; cdr3_aa: CASSVGTARESPLHF
clone_size: -; j_call: TRBJ2-1; d_call: TRBD2; cdr3_length: 16; v_call: TRBV4-1; cdr3_nt: TGCGCCAGCAGCCAAGAGGGGCTAGCGGGCTACAATGAGCAGTTCTTC; cdr3_aa: CASSQEGLAGYNEQFF
clone_size: -; j_call: TRBJ2-1; d_call: TRBD2; cdr3_length: 16; v_call: TRBV9; cdr3_nt: TGTGCCAGCAGCGTAGTTCCTAGCGGGATGCCCGTTGAGCAGTTCTTC; cdr3_aa: CASSVVPSGMPVEQFF
clone_size: -; j_call: TRBJ1-2; d_call: -; cdr3_length: 13; v_call: TRBV4-2; cdr3_nt: TGTGCCAGCAACCACGGGGGGTGGTATGGCTACACCTTC; cdr3_aa: CASNHGGWYGYTF
clone_size: -; j_call: TRBJ2-7; d_call: -; cdr3_length: 14; v_call: TRBV7-2; cdr3_nt: TGTGCCAGCAGCTTAACCAGGTCCACCTACGAGCAGTACTTC; cdr3_aa: CASSLTRSTYEQYF
clone_size: -; j_call: TRBJ2-4; d_call: TRBD2; cdr3_length: 15; v_call: TRBV3-1/TRBV3-2; cdr3_nt: TGTGCCAGCAGCCAAGCTACTAGCGGTAAAAACATTCAGTACTTC; cdr3_aa: CASSQATSGKNIQYF
clone_size: -; j_call: TRBJ1-5; d_call: -; cdr3_length: 16; v_call: TRBV15; cdr3_nt: TGTGCCACCAGCAGAGATTGGGGGGGAGGGAATCAGCCCCAGCATTTT; cdr3_aa: CATSRDWGGGNQPQHF
clone_size: -; j_call: TRBJ2-7; d_call: -; cdr3_length: 14; v_call: TRBV6-5; cdr3_nt: TGTGCCACTTCACAGGGCCAGAGCTCCTACGAGCAGTACTTC; cdr3_aa: CATSQGQSSYEQYF
clone_size: -; j_call: TRBJ2-5; d_call: -; cdr3_length: 12; v_call: TRBV15; cdr3_nt: TGTGCCACCAGCAGAGATCGGGCAGCCCAGTACTTC; cdr3_aa: CATSRDRAAQYF
clone_size: -; j_call: TRBJ1-1; d_call: -; cdr3_length: 15; v_call: TRBV27; cdr3_nt: TGTGCCAGCAGTTTCAGGGGAGGTAGGAACACTGAAGCTTTCTTT; cdr3_aa: CASSFRGGRNTEAFF
clone_size: -; j_call: TRBJ1-1; d_call: -; cdr3_length: 15; v_call: TRBV7-2; cdr3_nt: TGTGCCAGCAGCTTAGGTACGGACATGAACACTGAAGCTTTCTTT; cdr3_aa: CASSLGTDMNTEAFF
clone_size: -; j_call: TRBJ1-6; d_call: -; cdr3_length: 13; v_call: TRBV27; cdr3_nt: TGTGCCAGCAGTCTCTTAACGGATTCACCCCTCCACTTT; cdr3_aa: CASSLLTDSPLHF
clone_size: -; j_call: TRBJ2-1; d_call: -; cdr3_length: 15; v_call: TRBV4-2; cdr3_nt: TGTGCCAGCAGCCAAGGACACCTCTCCTACAATGAGCAGTTCTTC; cdr3_aa: CASSQGHLSYNEQFF
clone_size: -; j_call: TRBJ1-2; d_call: TRBD1; cdr3_length: 15; v_call: TRBV5-1; cdr3_nt: TGCGCCAGCAGCTCACCGGGACAGTCTAACTATGGCTACACCTTC; cdr3_aa: CASSSPGQSNYGYTF
clone_size: -; j_call: TRBJ2-7; d_call: -; cdr3_length: 14; v_call: TRBV7-2; cdr3_nt: TGTGCCAGCAGCTTACAAGGGATCGGGAACGAGCAGTACTTC; cdr3_aa: CASSLQGIGNEQYF
clone_size: -; j_call: TRBJ2-7; d_call: TRBD1; cdr3_length: 14; v_call: TRBV11-2; cdr3_nt: TGTGCCAGCAGCCTCGGACAGGCCTCCTACGAGCAGTACTTC; cdr3_aa: CASSLGQASYEQYF
clone_size: -; j_call: TRBJ1-5; d_call: TRBD1; cdr3_length: 14; v_call: TRBV28; cdr3_nt: TGTGCCAGCAGTCGGACAGGGAGGGTTCAGCCCCAGCATTTT; cdr3_aa: CASSRTGRVQPQHF
clone_size: -; j_call: TRBJ1-3; d_call: -; cdr3_length: 13; v_call: TRBV30; cdr3_nt: TGTGCCTGCGATCAGGGATTTGGAAACACCATATATTTT; cdr3_aa: CACDQGFGNTIYF
clone_size: -; j_call: TRBJ2-7; d_call: TRBD1; cdr3_length: 15; v_call: TRBV27; cdr3_nt: TGTGCCAGCAGCCACTCGACAGGGTTGTTCTACGAGCAGTACTTC; cdr3_aa: CASSHSTGLFYEQYF
clone_size: -; j_call: TRBJ1-1; d_call: TRBD1; cdr3_length: 15; v_call: TRBV27; cdr3_nt: TGTGCCAGCAGTAGGCGGGACAGGGGCGGTACTGAAGCTTTCTTT; cdr3_aa: CASSRRDRGGTEAFF
clone_size: -; j_call: TRBJ2-1; d_call: -; cdr3_length: 12; v_call: TRBV6-5; cdr3_nt: TGTGCCACGGCATCAGGGTTCTGGGAGCAGTTCTTC; cdr3_aa: CATASGFWEQFF
clone_size: -; j_call: TRBJ2-2; d_call: -; cdr3_length: 15; v_call: TRBV4-1; cdr3_nt: TGCGCCAGCAGTGAAGGGACAATGAACACCGGGGAGCTGTTTTTT; cdr3_aa: CASSEGTMNTGELFF
clone_size: -; j_call: TRBJ1-1; d_call: -; cdr3_length: 12; v_call: TRBV12-5; cdr3_nt: TGTGCTAGTGGCCTCGGACAGCTTGAAGCTTTCTTT; cdr3_aa: CASGLGQLEAFF
clone_size: -; j_call: TRBJ2-7; d_call: -; cdr3_length: 12; v_call: TRBV6-5; cdr3_nt: TGTGCCACCCGAGAACAGGGCTACGAGCAGTACTTC; cdr3_aa: CATREQGYEQYF
clone_size: -; j_call: TRBJ2-7; d_call: -; cdr3_length: 14; v_call: TRBV6-1; cdr3_nt: TGTGCCAGCAGTGAATGGCTCAGCCGGTACGAGCAGTACTTC; cdr3_aa: CASSEWLSRYEQYF
clone_size: -; j_call: TRBJ1-2; d_call: TRBD1; cdr3_length: 12; v_call: TRBV11-2; cdr3_nt: TGTGCCAGCAGCCGACAGGGAGATGGCTACACCTTC; cdr3_aa: CASSRQGDGYTF
clone_size: -; j_call: TRBJ2-5; d_call: TRBD2; cdr3_length: 16; v_call: TRBV4-2; cdr3_nt: TGTGCCAGCAGCCAAGATCGGGCTAGCGGCCAAGAGACCCAGTACTTC; cdr3_aa: CASSQDRASGQETQYF
clone_size: -; j_call: TRBJ1-2; d_call: -; cdr3_length: 14; v_call: TRBV29-1; cdr3_nt: TGCAGCGTTGAAGTGGTGCAGGGGAGGGATGGCTACACCTTC; cdr3_aa: CSVEVVQGRDGYTF
clone_size: -; j_call: TRBJ1-2; d_call: TRBD1; cdr3_length: 15; v_call: TRBV6-5; cdr3_nt: TGTGCCAGCAGTCTTGGACAGGGGGCAGGCTATGGCTACACCTTC; cdr3_aa: CASSLGQGAGYGYTF
clone_size: -; j_call: TRBJ1-3; d_call: -; cdr3_length: 13; v_call: TRBV7-2; cdr3_nt: TGTGCCAGCAGCTCCCTGGCTGGAAACACCATATATTTT; cdr3_aa: CASSSLAGNTIYF
clone_size: -; j_call: TRBJ2-3; d_call: TRBD1; cdr3_length: 15; v_call: TRBV18; cdr3_nt: TGTGCCAGCTCACCAACCACAGGGGGCGCAGATACGCAGTATTTT; cdr3_aa: CASSPTTGGADTQYF
clone_size: -; j_call: TRBJ2-2; d_call: -; cdr3_length: 13; v_call: TRBV3-1/TRBV3-2; cdr3_nt: TGTGCCAGCAGCCTGGCCAACACCGGGGAGCTGTTTTTT; cdr3_aa: CASSLANTGELFF
clone_size: -; j_call: TRBJ2-7; d_call: TRBD2; cdr3_length: 16; v_call: TRBV10-2; cdr3_nt: TGCGCCAGCAGTGTGTCACTAGCGGGAGGCCAAAACGAGCAGTACTTC; cdr3_aa: CASSVSLAGGQNEQYF
clone_size: -; j_call: TRBJ2-3; d_call: -; cdr3_length: 14; v_call: TRBV9; cdr3_nt: TGTGCCAGCAGCGTAGGGACTAGCACAGATACGCAGTATTTT; cdr3_aa: CASSVGTSTDTQYF
clone_size: -; j_call: TRBJ1-4; d_call: TRBD1; cdr3_length: 15; v_call: TRBV18; cdr3_nt: TGTGCCAGCTCACGCGGACAGGGGGAAAATGAAAAACTGTTTTTT; cdr3_aa: CASSRGQGENEKLFF
clone_size: -; j_call: TRBJ1-4; d_call: -; cdr3_length: 14; v_call: TRBV2; cdr3_nt: TGTGCCAGCAGTGGGCAAGGGATTAGGGAAAAACTGTTTTTT; cdr3_aa: CASSGQGIREKLFF
clone_size: -; j_call: TRBJ1-1; d_call: -; cdr3_length: 15; v_call: TRBV2; cdr3_nt: TGTGCCAGCACCCAAATGGGGGGAGTGGGCACTGAAGCTTTCTTT; cdr3_aa: CASTQMGGVGTEAFF
clone_size: -; j_call: TRBJ1-2; d_call: -; cdr3_length: 15; v_call: TRBV19; cdr3_nt: TGTGCCAGCTCTATCTCGGGGGGAAGGAACTATGGCTACACCTTC; cdr3_aa: CASSISGGRNYGYTF
clone_size: -; j_call: TRBJ1-2; d_call: -; cdr3_length: 13; v_call: TRBV6-1; cdr3_nt: TGTGCCAGCAGTGAACTATCCCGGGGAGGCTACACCTTC; cdr3_aa: CASSELSRGGYTF
clone_size: -; j_call: TRBJ2-1; d_call: TRBD1; cdr3_length: 14; v_call: TRBV3-1/TRBV3-2; cdr3_nt: TGTGCCAGCAGCCTCCGGACAGGGAAGAATGAGCAGTTCTTC; cdr3_aa: CASSLRTGKNEQFF